The T cell receptor (beta chain) described here comes from a study of shared clonotypes between healthy human individuals. Produced via immunoSEQ multiplex PCR; TCRdb's table is partial and in-frame only. The sample includes hundreds of thousands of clones, around 77% of them seen just once. Germline CDR1 and CDR2: MDHEN and SYDVKM. V lost 5 bases and J lost 0, with 14 bases in between. The CDR3 is 15 amino acids. The sample holds a few counts of this clone. Extraction of genomic DNA in unsorted samples used roughly 94 million PBMCs. This clonotype was sampled from a woman aged 40 to 50 in good health. Some clones in this sample may be carry-over from other donors' samples. The rearrangement links TRBV28 to TRBJ2-7; D unclear. The sample comprised PBMCs. This CDR3 is CASSRRIGSSYEQYF. For the CDR3, the DNA is TGTGCCAGCAGTCGGCGGATAGGCAGCTCCTACGAGCAGTACTTC. Full variable domain (outside the CDR3, taken from reference TRBV28 and TRBJ2-7): DVKVTQSSRYLVKRTGEKVFLECVQDMDHENMFWYRQDPGLGLRLIYFSYDVKMKEKGDIPEGYSVSREKKERFSLILESASTNQTSMYLCASSRRIGSSYEQYFGPGTRLTVT.